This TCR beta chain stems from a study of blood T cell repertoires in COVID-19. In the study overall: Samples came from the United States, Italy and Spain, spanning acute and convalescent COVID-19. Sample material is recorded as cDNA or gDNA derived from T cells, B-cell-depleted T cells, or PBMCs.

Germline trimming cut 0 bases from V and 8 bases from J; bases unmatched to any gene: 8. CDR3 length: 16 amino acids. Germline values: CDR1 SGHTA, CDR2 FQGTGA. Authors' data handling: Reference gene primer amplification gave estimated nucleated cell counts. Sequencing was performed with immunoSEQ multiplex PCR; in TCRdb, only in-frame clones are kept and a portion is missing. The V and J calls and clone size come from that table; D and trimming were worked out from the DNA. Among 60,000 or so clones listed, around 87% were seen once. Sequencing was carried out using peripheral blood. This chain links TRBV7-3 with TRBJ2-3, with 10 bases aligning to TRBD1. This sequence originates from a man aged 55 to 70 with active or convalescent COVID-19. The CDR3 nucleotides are TGTGCCAGCAGCTTAACCCGGACAGGGGGAAGGGGTACGCAGTATTTT. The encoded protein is CASSLTRTGGRGTQYF.